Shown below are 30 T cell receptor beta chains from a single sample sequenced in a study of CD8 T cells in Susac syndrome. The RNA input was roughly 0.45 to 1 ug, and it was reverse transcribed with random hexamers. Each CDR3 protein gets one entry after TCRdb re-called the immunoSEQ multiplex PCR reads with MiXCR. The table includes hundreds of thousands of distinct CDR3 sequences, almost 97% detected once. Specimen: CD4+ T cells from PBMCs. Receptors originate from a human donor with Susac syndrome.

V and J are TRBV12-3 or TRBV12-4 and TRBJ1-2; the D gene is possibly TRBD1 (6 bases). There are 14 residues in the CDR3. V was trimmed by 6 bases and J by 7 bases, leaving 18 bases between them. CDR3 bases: TGTGCCAGCAGACCACAGGAGGGGGTGGGTGGCTACACCTTC. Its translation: CASRPQEGVGGYTF.

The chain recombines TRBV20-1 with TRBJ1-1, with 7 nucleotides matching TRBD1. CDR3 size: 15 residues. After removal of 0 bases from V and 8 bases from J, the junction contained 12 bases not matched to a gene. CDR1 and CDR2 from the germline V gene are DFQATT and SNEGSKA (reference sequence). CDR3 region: CSARDRVIGGREAFF. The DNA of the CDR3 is TGCAGTGCTAGAGATCGGGTTATAGGGGGCCGAGAAGCTTTCTTT.

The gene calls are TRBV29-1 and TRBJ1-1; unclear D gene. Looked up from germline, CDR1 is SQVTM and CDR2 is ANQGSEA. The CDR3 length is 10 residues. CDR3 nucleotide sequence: TGCTCTCAGGTGGTCACTGAAGCTTTCTTT. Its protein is CSQVVTEAFF.

CDR3 in amino acids: CSVDKGSGSGNTIYF. The CDR3 bases are TGCAGCGTTGATAAGGGAAGTGGCTCTGGAAACACCATATATTTT. The V gene is TRBV29-1, the J gene TRBJ1-3, with D unclear. The V and J ends lost 3 bases and 0 bases respectively, with 12 bases between them. CDR3 length: 15 amino acids. The germline CDR1 and CDR2 sequences are SQVTM and ANQGSEA.

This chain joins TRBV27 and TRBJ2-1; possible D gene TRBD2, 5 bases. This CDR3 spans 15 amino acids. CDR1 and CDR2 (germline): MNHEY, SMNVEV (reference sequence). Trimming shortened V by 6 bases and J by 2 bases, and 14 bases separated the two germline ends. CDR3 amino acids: CASRGMGRAYNEQFF. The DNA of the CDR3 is TGTGCCAGCAGGGGAATGGGGAGAGCCTACAATGAGCAGTTCTTC.

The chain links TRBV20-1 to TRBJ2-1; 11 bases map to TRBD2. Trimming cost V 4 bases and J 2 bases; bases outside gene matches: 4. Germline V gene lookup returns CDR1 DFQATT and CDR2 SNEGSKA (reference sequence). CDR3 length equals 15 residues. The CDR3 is CSAKGTSGPYNEQFF. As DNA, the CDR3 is TGCAGTGCTAAGGGGACTAGCGGCCCCTACAATGAGCAGTTCTTC.

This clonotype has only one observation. The CDR3 here is CASSPKTLAGLNEQFF. The CDR3, as DNA: TGTGCCAGCAGCCCAAAGACACTAGCGGGACTCAATGAGCAGTTCTTC. The rearrangement links TRBV3-1 to TRBJ2-1; TRBD2 matches 10 bases. CDR1 and CDR2 (germline): LGHDT, YNNKEL (reference sequence). The CDR3 is made up of 16 amino acids. After removal of 4 bases from V and 6 bases from J, the junction contained 9 bases not matched to a gene.

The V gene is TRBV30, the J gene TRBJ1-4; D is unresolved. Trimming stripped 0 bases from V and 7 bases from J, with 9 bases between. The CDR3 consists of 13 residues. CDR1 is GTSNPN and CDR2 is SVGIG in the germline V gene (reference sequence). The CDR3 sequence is CAWSVRRREKLFF. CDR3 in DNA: TGTGCCTGGAGTGTACGGAGACGTGAAAAACTGTTTTTT.

CDR3 protein: CSAWGSGRGQETQYF. The CDR3 DNA follows: TGCAGTGCTTGGGGGAGCGGGAGGGGCCAAGAGACCCAGTACTTC. The chain combines TRBV20-1 with TRBJ2-5; 10 bases line up with TRBD2. V trimming: 5 bases; J trimming: 1 base; junction bases outside the gene matches: 7. CDR3 length: 15 residues. The germline V gene encodes CDR1 DFQATT and CDR2 SNEGSKA (reference sequence).

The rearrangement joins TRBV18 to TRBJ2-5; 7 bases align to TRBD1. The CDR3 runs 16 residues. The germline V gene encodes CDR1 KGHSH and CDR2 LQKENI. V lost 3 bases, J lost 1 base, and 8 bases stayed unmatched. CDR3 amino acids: CASSPRGTVIQETQYF. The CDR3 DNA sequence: TGTGCCAGCTCACCTCGTGGGACAGTAATCCAAGAGACCCAGTACTTC.

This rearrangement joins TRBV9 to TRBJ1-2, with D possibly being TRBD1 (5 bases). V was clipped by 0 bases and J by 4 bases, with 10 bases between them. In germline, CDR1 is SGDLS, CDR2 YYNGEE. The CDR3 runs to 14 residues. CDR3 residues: CASSVVTGSYGYTF. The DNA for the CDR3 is TGTGCCAGCAGCGTAGTCACAGGATCCTATGGCTACACCTTC.

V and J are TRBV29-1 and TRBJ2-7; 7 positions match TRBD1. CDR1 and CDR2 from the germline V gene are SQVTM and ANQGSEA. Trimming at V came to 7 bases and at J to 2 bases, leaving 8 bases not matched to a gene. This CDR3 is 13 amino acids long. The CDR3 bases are TGCAGCGGCGTGACAGGGCCCACCTACGAGCAGTACTTC. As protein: CSGVTGPTYEQYF.

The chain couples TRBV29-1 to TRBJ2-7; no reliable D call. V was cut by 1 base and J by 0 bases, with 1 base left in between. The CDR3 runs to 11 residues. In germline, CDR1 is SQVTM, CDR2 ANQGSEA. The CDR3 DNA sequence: TGCAGCGTTGAAGCCTCCTACGAGCAGTACTTC. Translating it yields CSVEASYEQYF.

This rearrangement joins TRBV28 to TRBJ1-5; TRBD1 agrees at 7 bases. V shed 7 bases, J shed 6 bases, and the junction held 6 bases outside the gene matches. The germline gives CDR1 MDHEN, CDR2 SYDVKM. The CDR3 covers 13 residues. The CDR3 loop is CASTGTATQPQHF. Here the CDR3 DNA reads TGTGCCAGCACCGGGACAGCCACTCAGCCCCAGCATTTT.

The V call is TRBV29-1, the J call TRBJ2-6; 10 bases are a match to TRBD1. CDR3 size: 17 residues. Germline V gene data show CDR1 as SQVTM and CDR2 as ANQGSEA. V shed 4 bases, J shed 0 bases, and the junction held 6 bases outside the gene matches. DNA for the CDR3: TGCAGCGTTGTAGGGGGACAGGGGCCCTCTGGGGCCAACGTCCTGACTTTC. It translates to CSVVGGQGPSGANVLTF.

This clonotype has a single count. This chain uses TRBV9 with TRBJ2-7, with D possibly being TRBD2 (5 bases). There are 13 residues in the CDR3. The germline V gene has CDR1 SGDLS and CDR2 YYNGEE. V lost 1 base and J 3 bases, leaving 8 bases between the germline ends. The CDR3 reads CASSVSEGYEQYF. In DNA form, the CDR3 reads TGTGCCAGCAGCGTATCAGAGGGCTACGAGCAGTACTTC.

The CDR3: CAWSVQPYGYTF. The CDR3 coding sequence is TGTGCCTGGAGTGTTCAGCCTTATGGCTACACCTTC. The gene calls are TRBV30 and TRBJ1-2; D is unresolved. The germline gives CDR1 GTSNPN, CDR2 SVGIG (reference sequence). The length of the CDR3 is 12 residues. Trimming removed 0 bases at V and 5 bases at J, with 7 bases between.

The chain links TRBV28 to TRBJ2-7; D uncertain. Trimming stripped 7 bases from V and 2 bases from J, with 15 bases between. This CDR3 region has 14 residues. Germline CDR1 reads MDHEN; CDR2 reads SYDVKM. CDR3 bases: TGTGCCAGCATAACCTCGGGCAACACCTACGAGCAGTACTTC. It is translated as CASITSGNTYEQYF. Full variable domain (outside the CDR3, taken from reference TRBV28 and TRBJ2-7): DVKVTQSSRYLVKRTGEKVFLECVQDMDHENMFWYRQDPGLGLRLIYFSYDVKMKEKGDIPEGYSVSREKKERFSLILESASTNQTSMYLCASITSGNTYEQYFGPGTRLTVT.

CDR3 region: CSARAEGQGRGGYTF. The CDR3, as DNA: TGCAGTGCTAGAGCCGAGGGACAGGGAAGAGGTGGCTACACCTTC. The gene calls are TRBV20-1 and TRBJ1-2; 9 bases fit TRBD1. Germline V lookup: CDR1 DFQATT, CDR2 SNEGSKA (reference sequence). The CDR3 sequence is 15 residues long. The J segment lost 7 bases and the V segment lost 1 base, leaving 10 bases of the junction unmatched.

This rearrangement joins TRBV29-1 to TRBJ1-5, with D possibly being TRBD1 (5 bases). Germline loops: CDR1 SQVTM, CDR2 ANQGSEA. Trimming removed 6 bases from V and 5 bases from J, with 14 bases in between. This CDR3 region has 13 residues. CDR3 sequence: CSVSGGWDQPQHF. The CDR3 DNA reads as TGCAGCGTCTCCGGGGGTTGGGATCAGCCCCAGCATTTT. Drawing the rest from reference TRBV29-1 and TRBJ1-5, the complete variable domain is SAVISQKPSRDICQRGTSLTIQCQVDSQVTMMFWYRQQPGQSLTLIATANQGSEATYESGFVIDKFPISRPNLTFSTLTVSNMSPEDSSIYLCSVSGGWDQPQHFGDGTRLSIL.

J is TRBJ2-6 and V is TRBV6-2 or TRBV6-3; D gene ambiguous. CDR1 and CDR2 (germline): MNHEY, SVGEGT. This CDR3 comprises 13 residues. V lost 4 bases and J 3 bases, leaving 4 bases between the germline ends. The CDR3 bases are TGTGCCAGCAGTTCGGGTGGGGCCAACGTCCTGACTTTC. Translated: CASSSGGANVLTF.

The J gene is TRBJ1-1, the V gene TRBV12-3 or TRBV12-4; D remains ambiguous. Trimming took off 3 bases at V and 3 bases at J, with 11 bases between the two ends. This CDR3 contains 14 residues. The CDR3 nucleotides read TGTGCCAGCAGTTTGGGCCAGAGGGACACTGAAGCTTTCTTT. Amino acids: CASSLGQRDTEAFF.

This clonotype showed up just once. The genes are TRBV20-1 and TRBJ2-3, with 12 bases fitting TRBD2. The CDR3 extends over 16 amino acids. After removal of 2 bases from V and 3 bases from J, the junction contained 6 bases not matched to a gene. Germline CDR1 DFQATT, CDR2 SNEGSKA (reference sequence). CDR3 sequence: CSARSSGRAITDTQYF. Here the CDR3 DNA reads TGCAGTGCTAGATCTAGCGGGAGGGCCATTACAGATACGCAGTATTTT.

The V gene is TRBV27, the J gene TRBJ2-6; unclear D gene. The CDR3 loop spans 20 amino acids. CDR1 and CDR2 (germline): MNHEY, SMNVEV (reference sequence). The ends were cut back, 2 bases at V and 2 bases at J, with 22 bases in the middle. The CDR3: CASSLDPSSPLPPGANVLTF. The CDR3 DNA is TGTGCCAGCAGTTTAGACCCCTCTTCACCTTTACCCCCTGGGGCCAACGTCCTGACTTTC.

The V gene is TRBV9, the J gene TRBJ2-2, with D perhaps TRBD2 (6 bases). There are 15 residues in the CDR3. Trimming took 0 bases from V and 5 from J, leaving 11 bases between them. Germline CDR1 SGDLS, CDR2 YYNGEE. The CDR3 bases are TGTGCCAGCAGCGTAGCGGGAGCGGGTACCGGGGAGCTGTTTTTT. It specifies CASSVAGAGTGELFF.

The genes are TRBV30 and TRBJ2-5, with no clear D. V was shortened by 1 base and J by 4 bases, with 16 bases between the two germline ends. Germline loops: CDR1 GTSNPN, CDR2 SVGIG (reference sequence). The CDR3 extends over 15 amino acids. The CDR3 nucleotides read TGTGCCTGGAGTGAAAGTTTGCCCTTACGAGAGACCCAGTACTTC. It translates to CAWSESLPLRETQYF.

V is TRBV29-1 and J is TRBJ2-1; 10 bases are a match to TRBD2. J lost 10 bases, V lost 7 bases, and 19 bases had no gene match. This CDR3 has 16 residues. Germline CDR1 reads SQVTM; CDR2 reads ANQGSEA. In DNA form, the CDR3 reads TGCAGCGCTTCCCGGAGGCTAGCGGGGGCCTGGGGGGAGCAGTTCTTC. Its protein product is CSASRRLAGAWGEQFF.

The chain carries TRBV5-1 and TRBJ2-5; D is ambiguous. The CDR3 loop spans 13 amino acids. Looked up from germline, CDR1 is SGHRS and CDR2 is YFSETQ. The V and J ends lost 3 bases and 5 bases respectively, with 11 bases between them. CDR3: CASSSSPRETQYF. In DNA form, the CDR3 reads TGCGCCAGCAGCTCTTCCCCTAGGGAGACCCAGTACTTC.

This CDR3 is CASSPIGANRRNEQFF. The CDR3 DNA sequence: TGTGCCAGCAGCCCTATAGGGGCCAACAGGCGAAATGAGCAGTTCTTC. The J gene is TRBJ2-1, the V gene TRBV4-2, with D maybe TRBD1 (5 bases). The CDR3 has 16 residues. Germline CDR1 is LGHNA and CDR2 is YNFKEQ. Trimming removed 4 bases from V and 7 bases from J, with 20 bases in between.

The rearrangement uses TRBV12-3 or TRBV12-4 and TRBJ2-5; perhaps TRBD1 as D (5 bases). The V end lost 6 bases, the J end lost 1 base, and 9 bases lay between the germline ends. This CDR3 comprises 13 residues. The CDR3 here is CASSHRFQETQYF. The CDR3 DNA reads TGTGCCAGCAGCCACAGGTTCCAAGAGACCCAGTACTTC.